This T cell receptor (beta chain) emerged from a study of a mutant IDH1 vaccine in newly diagnosed glioma. Study-level background: Vaccination began 4-6 weeks post radiotherapy alone, or with temozolomide cycles. Those enrolled had earlier been treated with radiotherapy, temozolomide, or both, mostly both. The week-35 safety follow-up was V12, and the week-47 study end was V13.

Only one count was recorded for this clone. Its antigen is as yet unknown. Indicated time point: week 47, end of study. Each dose delivered 300 ug of mutant IDH1 20-mer peptide subcutaneously with imiquimod. Each patient was administered eight vaccinations, scheduled in weeks 1, 3, 5, 7, 11, 15, 19 and 23. The protocol was immunoSEQ multiplex PCR, while the TCRdb copy is restricted to in-frame clones and leaves out a portion. Found here are about 34,000 clones, about 83% of them singletons; the top ten hold approximately 12%. The CDR3 contains 14 residues. Trimming at V came to 3 bases and at J to 6 bases, leaving 5 bases not matched to a gene. The germline CDR1 and CDR2 sequences are SGHRS and YFSETQ.

This specimen was PBMCs, taken from a glioma patient whose treatment included an IDH1 peptide vaccine. This TCR was recovered from a woman younger than 45 with glioma. The chain uses TRBV5-1 and TRBJ1-2; TRBD1 aligns across 10 bases. The CDR3, as DNA: TGCGCCAGCAGCTCCACCGGGACAGGGGATGGCTACACCTTC. Its protein product is CASSSTGTGDGYTF.